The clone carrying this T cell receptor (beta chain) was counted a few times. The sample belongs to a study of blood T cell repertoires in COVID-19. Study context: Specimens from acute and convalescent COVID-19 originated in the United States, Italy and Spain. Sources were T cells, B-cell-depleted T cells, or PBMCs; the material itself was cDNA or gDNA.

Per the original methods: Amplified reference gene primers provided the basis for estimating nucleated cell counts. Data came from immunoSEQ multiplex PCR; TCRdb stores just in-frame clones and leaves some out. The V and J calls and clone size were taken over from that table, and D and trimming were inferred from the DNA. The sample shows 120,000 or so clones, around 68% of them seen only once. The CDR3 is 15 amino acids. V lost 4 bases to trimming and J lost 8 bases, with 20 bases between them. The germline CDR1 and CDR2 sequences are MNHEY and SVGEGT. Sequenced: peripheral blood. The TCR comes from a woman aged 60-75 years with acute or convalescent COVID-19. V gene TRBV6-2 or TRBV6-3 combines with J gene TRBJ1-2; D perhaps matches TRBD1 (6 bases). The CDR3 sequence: CASSLRASGAEGYTF. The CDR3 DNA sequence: TGTGCCAGCAGTTTACGGGCGTCAGGGGCGGAAGGCTACACCTTC.